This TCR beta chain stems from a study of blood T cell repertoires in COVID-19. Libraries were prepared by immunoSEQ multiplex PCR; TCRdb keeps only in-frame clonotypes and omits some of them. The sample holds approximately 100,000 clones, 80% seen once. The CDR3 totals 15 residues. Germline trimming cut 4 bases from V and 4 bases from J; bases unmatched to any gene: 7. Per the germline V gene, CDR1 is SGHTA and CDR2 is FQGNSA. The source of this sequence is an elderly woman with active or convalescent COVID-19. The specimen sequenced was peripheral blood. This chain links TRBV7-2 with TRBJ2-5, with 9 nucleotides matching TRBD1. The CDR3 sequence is CASSSDRGGRETQYF. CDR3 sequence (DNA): TGTGCCAGCAGCTCGGACAGGGGAGGTCGAGAGACCCAGTACTTC.